This TCR beta chain comes out of a study of regulatory T cells in long-lasting Graves disease. Whole-study context: Patients with new Graves' disease had used antithyroid drugs below 3 months. Study-level points and caveats: New patients shared about a thousand public clonotypes, fewer than the approximately 3,000 shared by persistent patients.

Through Arm-PCR of CDR3 regions and iRepertoire HTBI primers, TCR beta libraries were built. TCRdb reprocessed the multiplex PCR reads via MiXCR and lists one record per CDR3 protein. This sample has about 530,000 distinct CDR3 sequences, with about 16% found just once. Time point here: newly diagnosed GD, antithyroid drugs for less than 3 months. Preparation of the TCR library used RNA extracted from PBMCs. Notes on this clonotype: The antigen remains unidentified.

The V gene lost 5 bases and the J gene lost 4 bases, with 17 bases spanning the gap. The CDR3 contains 15 residues. Germline loops: CDR1 MNHEY, CDR2 SVGEGT. Separately, the same data were catalogued under a study of T cells in Graves' hyperthyroidism and ophthalmopathy.

The V and J genes are TRBV6-2 or TRBV6-3 and TRBJ1-2; D is unclear. The specimen was peripheral blood mononuclear cells (PBMCs), collected at new diagnosis, from a patient treated with antithyroid drugs. This receptor was taken from a woman aged 40-65 years with Graves disease. The CDR3: CASSRTGAPLYGYTF. The CDR3 DNA is TGTGCCAGCAGTCGCACCGGAGCCCCTCTCTATGGCTACACCTTC.